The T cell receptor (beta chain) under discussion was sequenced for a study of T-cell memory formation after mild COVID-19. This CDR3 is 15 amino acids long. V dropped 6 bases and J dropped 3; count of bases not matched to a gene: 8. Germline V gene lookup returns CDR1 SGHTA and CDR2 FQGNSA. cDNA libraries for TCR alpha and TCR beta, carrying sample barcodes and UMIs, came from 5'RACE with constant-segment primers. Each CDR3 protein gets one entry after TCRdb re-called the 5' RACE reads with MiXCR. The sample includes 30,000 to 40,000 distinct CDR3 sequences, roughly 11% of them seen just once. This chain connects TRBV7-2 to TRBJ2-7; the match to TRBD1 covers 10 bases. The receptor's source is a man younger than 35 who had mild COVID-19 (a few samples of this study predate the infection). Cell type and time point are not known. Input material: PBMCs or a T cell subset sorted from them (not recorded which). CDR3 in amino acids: CASRTTGQGSYEQYF. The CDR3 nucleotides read TGTGCCAGCAGAACTACGGGACAGGGGAGCTACGAGCAGTACTTC.